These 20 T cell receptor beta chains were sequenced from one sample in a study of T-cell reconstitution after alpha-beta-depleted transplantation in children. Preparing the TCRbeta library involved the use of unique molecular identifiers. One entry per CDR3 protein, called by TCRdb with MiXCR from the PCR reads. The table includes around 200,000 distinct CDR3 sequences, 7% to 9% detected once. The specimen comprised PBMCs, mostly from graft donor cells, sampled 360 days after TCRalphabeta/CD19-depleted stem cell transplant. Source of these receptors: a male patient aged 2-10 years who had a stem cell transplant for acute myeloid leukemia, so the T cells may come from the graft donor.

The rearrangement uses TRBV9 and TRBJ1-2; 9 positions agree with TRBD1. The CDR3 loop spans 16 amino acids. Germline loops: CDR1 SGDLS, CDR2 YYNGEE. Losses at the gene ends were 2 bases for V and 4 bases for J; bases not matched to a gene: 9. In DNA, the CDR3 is TGTGCCAGCAGCGTTAGTGGGACAGGGACGGGCTATGGCTACACCTTC. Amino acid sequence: CASSVSGTGTGYGYTF.

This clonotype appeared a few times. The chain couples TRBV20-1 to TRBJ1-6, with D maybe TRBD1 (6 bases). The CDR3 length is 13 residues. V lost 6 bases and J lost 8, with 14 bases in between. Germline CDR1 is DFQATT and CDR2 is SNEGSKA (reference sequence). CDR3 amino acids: CSATTGNDSPLHF. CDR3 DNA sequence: TGCAGTGCCACGACAGGAAACGATTCACCCCTCCACTTT.

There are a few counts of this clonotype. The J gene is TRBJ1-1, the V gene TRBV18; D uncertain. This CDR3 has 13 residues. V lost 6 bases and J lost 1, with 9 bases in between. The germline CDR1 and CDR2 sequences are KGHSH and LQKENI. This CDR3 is CASSYQPNTEAFF. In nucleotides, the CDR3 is TGTGCCAGCTCCTACCAGCCGAACACTGAAGCTTTCTTT.

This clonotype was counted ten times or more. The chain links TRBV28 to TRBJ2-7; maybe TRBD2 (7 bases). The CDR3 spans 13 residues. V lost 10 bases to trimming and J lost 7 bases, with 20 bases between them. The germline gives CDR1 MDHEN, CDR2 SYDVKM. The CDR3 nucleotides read TGTGCCACCCAAAGGGGGGGTTACGAGGAGCAGTACTTC. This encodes CATQRGGYEEQYF.

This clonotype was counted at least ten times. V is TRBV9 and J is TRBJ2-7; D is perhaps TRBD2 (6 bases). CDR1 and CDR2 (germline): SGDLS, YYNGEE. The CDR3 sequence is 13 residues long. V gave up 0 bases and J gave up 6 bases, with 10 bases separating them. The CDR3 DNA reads TGTGCCAGCAGCGTAGCGGGAGTAGGCGAGCAGTACTTC. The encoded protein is CASSVAGVGEQYF. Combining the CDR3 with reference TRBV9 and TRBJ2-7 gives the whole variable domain DSGVTQTPKHLITATGQRVTLRCSPRSGDLSVYWYQQSLDQGLQFLIQYYNGEERAKGNILERFSAQQFPDLHSELNLSSLELGDSALYFCASSVAGVGEQYFGPGTRLTVT.

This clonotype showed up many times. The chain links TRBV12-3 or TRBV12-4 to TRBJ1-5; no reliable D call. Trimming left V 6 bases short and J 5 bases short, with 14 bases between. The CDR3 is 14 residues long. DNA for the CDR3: TGTGCCAGCAGCCCGGCAGGACGGGATCAGCCCCAGCATTTT. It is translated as CASSPAGRDQPQHF.

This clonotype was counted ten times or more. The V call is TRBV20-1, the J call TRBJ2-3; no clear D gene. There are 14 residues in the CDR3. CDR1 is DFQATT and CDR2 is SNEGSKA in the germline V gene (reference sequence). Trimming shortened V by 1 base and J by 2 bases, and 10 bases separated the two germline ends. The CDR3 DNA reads TGCAGTGCTAGAGTGATAGGGCCCACAGATACGCAGTATTTT. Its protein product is CSARVIGPTDTQYF.

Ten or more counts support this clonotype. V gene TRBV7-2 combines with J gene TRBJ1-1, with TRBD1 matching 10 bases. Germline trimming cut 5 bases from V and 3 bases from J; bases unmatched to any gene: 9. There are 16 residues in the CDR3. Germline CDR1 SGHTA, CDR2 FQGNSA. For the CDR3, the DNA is TGTGCCAGCAGCCGTCCCGGGACAGGGGTCCACACTGAAGCTTTCTTT. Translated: CASSRPGTGVHTEAFF.

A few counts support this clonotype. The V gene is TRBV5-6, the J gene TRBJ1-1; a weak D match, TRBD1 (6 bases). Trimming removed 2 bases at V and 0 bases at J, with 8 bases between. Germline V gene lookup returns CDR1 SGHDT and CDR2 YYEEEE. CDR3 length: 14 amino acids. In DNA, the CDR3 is TGTGCCAGCAGCTTCACAGGGATGAACACTGAAGCTTTCTTT. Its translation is CASSFTGMNTEAFF.

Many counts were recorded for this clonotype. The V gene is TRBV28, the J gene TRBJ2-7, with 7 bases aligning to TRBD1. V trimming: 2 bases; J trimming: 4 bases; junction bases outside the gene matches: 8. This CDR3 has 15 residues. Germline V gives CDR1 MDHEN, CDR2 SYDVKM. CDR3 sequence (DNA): TGTGCCAGCAGTTTAAGGACAGGCATTAAGTACGAGCAGTACTTC. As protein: CASSLRTGIKYEQYF.

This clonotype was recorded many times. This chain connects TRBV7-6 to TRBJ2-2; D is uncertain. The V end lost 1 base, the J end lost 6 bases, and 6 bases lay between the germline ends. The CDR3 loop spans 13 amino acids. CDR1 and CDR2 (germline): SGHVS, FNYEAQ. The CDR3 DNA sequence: TGTGCCAGCAGCTTAGGGGAAGCCGGGGAGCTGTTTTTT. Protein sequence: CASSLGEAGELFF.

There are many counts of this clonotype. The CDR3 here is CASSVTVAGTQYF. CDR3 DNA: TGCGCCAGCAGTGTGACGGTTGCGGGGACCCAGTACTTC. V and J are TRBV10-1 and TRBJ2-5; D is perhaps TRBD2 (5 bases). The germline CDR1 and CDR2 sequences are WNHNN and SYGVQD (reference sequence). Trimming took off 4 bases at V and 7 bases at J, with 13 bases between the two ends. The CDR3 is 13 residues long.

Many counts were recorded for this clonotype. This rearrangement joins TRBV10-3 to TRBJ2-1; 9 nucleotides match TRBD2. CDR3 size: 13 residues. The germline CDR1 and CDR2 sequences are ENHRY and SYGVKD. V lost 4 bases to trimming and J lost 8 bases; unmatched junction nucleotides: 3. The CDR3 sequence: CAISVASGDEQFF. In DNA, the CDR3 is TGTGCCATCAGTGTGGCTAGCGGGGATGAGCAGTTCTTC.

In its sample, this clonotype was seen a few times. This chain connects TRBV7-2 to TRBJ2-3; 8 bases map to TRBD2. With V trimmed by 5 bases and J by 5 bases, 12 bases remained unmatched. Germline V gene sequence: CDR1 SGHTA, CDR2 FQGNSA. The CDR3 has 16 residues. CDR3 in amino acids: CASSTRGGPPRDTQYF. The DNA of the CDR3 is TGTGCCAGCAGCACTCGGGGGGGCCCCCCCCGAGATACGCAGTATTTT.

CDR3 nucleotide sequence: TGTGCCAGCAGTTACATGGGGGTCCGGGAGACCCAGTACTTC. This translates into CASSYMGVRETQYF. The gene calls are TRBV6-5 and TRBJ2-5; either TRBD1 or TRBD2 may supply D (5 bases each). Germline V gene data show CDR1 as MNHEY and CDR2 as SVGAGI. CDR3 size: 14 residues. Trimming removed 2 bases at V and 5 bases at J, with 12 bases between.

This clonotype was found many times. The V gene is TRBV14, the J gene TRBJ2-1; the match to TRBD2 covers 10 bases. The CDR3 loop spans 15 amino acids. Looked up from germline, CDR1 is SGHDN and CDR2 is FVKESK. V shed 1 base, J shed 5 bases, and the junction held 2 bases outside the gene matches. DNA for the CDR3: TGTGCCAGCAGCCAAGTAGCGGGAGGCAACAATGAGCAGTTCTTC. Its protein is CASSQVAGGNNEQFF. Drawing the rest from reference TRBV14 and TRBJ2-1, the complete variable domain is EAGVTQFPSHSVIEKGQTVTLRCDPISGHDNLYWYRRVMGKEIKFLLHFVKESKQDESGMPNNRFLAERTGGTYSTLKVQPAELEDSGVYFCASSQVAGGNNEQFFGPGTRLTVL.

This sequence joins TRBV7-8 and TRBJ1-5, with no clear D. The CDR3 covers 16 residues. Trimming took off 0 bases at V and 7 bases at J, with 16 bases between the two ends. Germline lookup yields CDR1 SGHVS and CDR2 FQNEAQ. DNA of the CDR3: TGTGCCAGCAGCTTAGCGCAAGGAGTATTGGGGCAGCCCCAGCATTTT. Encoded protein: CASSLAQGVLGQPQHF.

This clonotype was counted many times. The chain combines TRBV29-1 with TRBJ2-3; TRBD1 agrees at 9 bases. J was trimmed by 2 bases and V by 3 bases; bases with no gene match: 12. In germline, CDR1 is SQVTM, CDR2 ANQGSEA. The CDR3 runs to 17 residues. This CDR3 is CSVDGDRVGGPTDTQYF. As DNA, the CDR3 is TGCAGCGTTGATGGGGACAGGGTCGGCGGTCCCACAGATACGCAGTATTTT.

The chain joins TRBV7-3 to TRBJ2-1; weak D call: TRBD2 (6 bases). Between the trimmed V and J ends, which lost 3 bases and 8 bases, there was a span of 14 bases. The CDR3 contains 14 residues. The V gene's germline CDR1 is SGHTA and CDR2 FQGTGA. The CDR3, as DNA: TGTGCCAGCAGCTTTTCAGGAGGGTGGGATGAGCAGTTCTTC. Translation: CASSFSGGWDEQFF.

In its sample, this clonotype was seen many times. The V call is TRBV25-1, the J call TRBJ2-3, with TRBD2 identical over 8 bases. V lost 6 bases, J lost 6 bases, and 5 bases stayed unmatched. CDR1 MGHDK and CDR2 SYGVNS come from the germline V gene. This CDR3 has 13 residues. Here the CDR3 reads CASRAGDLDTQYF. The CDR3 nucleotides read TGTGCCAGCAGAGCGGGGGACCTCGATACGCAGTATTTT.